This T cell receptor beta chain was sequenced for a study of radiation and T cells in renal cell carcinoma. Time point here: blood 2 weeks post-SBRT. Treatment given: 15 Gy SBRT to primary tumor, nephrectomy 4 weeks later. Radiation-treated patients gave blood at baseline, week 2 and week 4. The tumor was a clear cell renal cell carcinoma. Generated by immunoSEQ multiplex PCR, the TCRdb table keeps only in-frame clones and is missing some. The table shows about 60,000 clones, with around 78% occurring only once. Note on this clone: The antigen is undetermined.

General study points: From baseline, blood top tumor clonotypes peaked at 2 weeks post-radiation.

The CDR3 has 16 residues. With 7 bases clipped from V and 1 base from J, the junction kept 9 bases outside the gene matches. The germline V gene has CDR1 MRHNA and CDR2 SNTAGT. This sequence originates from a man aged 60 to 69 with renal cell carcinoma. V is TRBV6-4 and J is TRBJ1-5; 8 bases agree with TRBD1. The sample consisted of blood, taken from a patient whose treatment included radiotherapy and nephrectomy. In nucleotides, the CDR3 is TGTGCCAGCACCCGACAGGGGAAGAAGAGCAATCAGCCCCAGCATTTT. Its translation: CASTRQGKKSNQPQHF.